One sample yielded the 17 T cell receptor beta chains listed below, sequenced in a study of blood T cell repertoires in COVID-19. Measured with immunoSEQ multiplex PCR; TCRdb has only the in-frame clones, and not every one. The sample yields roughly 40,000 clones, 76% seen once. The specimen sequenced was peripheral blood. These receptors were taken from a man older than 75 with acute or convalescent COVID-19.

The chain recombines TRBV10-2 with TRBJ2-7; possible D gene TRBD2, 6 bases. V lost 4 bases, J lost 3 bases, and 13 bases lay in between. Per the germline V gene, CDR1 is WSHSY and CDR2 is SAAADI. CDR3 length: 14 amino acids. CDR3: CASSVGLRVYEQYF. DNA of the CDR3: TGCGCCAGCAGTGTGGGACTTCGGGTCTACGAGCAGTACTTC.

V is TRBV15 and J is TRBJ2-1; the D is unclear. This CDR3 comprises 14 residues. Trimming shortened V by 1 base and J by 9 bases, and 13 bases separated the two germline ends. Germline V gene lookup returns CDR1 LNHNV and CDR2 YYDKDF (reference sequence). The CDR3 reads CATSRGRRLLEQFF. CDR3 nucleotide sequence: TGTGCCACCAGCAGAGGTCGCAGGCTCCTTGAGCAGTTCTTC.

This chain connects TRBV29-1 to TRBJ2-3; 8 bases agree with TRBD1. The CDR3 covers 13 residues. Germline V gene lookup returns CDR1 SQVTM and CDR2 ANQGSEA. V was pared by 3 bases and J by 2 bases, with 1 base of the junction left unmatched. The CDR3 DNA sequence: TGCAGCGTTGAGGGACAGGACACAGATACGCAGTATTTT. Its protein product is CSVEGQDTDTQYF.

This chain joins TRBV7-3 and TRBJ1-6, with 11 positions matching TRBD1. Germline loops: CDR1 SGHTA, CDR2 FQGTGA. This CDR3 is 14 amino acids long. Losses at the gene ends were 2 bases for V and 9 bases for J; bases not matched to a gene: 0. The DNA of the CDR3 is TGTGCCAGCAGCTTAGGGACAGGGGGTTCACCCCTCCACTTT. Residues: CASSLGTGGSPLHF.

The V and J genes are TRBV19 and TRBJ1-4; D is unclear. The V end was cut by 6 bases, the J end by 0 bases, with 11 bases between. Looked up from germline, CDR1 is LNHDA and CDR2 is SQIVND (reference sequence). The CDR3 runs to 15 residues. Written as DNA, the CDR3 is TGTGCCAGTAGGGTCGACTTGGCAACTAATGAAAAACTGTTTTTT. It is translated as CASRVDLATNEKLFF.

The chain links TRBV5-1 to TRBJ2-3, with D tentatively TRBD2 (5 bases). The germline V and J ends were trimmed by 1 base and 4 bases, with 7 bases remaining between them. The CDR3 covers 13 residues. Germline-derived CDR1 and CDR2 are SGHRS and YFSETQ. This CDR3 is CASSLNGADTQYF. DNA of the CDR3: TGCGCCAGCAGCTTGAACGGGGCAGATACGCAGTATTTT.

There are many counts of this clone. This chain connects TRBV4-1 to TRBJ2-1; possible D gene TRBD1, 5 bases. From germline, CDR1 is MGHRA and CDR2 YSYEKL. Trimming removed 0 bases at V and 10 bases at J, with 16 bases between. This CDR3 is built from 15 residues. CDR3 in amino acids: CASSQDQGWAYEQFF. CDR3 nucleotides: TGCGCCAGCAGCCAAGACCAGGGCTGGGCTTACGAGCAGTTCTTC.

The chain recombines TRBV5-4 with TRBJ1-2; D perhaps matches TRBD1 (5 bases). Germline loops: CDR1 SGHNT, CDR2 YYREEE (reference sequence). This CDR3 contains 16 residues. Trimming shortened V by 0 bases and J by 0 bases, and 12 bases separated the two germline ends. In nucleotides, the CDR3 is TGTGCCAGCAGCTTGGATGGGGGGGTAGCTAACTATGGCTACACCTTC. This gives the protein CASSLDGGVANYGYTF.

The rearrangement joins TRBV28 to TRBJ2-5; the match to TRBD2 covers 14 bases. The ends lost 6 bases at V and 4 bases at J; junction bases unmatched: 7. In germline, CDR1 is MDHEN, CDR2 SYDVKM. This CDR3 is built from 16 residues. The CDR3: CASRTPGLAGVETQYF. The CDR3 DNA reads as TGTGCCAGCAGAACTCCGGGACTAGCGGGAGTAGAGACCCAGTACTTC.

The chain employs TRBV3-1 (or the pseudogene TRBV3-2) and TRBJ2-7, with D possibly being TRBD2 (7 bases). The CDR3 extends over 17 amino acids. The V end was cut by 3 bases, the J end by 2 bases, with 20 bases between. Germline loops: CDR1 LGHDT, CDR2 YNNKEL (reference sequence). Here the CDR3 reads CASSQGGGPSGPYEQYF. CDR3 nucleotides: TGTGCCAGCAGCCAGGGAGGGGGGCCTAGCGGCCCCTACGAGCAGTACTTC.

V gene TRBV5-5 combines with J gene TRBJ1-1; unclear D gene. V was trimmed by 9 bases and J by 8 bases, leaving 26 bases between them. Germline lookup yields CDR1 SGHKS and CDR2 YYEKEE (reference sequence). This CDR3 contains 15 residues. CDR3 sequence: CATGRGSGMVGEAFF. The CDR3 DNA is TGTGCCACGGGGAGAGGATCCGGCATGGTGGGAGAAGCTTTCTTT.

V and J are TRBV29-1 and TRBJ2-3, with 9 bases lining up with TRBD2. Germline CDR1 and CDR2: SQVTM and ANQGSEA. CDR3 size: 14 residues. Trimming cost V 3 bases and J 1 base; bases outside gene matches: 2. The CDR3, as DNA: TGCAGCGTTGATCGGACTAGCGGCACAGATACGCAGTATTTT. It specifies CSVDRTSGTDTQYF.

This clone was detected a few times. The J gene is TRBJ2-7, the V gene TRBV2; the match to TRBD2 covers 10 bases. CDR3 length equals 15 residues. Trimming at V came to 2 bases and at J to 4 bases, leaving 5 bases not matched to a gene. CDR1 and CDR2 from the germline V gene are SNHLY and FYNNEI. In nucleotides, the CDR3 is TGTGCCAGCAGTGAAAGAGCGGGAGGGCCATACGAGCAGTACTTC. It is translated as CASSERAGGPYEQYF.

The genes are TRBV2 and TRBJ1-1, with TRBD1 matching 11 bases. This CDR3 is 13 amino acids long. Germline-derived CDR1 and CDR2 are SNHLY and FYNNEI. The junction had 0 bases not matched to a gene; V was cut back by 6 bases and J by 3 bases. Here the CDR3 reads CASRDRGHTEAFF. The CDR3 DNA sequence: TGTGCCAGCAGGGACAGGGGGCACACTGAAGCTTTCTTT.

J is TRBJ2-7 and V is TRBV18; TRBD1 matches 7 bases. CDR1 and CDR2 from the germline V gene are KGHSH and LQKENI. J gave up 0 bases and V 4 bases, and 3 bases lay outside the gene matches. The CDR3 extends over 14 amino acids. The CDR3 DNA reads TGTGCCAGCTCACTGGACAGGTCCTCCTACGAGCAGTACTTC. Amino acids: CASSLDRSSYEQYF. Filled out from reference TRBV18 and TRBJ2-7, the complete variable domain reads NAGVMQNPRHLVRRRGQEARLRCSPMKGHSHVYWYRQLPEEGLKFMVYLQKENIIDESGMPKERFSAEFPKEGPSILRIQQVVRGDSAAYFCASSLDRSSYEQYFGPGTRLTVT.

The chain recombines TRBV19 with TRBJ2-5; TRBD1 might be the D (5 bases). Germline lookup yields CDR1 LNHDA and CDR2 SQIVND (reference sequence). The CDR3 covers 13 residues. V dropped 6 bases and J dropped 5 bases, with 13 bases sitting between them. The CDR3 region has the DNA TGTGCCAGTAGCTCGACAGTTGCGGAGACCCAGTACTTC. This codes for CASSSTVAETQYF.

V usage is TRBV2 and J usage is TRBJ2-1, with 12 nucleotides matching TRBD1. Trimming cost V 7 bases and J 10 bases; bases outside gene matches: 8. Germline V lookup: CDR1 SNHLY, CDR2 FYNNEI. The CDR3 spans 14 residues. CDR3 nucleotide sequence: TGTGCCAGCAATCCGGGACAGGGGGCTATCGAGCAGTTCTTC. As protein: CASNPGQGAIEQFF.